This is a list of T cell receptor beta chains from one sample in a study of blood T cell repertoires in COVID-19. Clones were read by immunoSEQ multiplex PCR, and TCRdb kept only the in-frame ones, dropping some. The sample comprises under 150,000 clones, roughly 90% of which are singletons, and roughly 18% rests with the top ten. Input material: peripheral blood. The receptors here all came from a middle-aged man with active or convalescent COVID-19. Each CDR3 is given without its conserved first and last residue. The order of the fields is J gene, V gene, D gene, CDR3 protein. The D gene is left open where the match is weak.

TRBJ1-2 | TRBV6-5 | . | ASGPQTDVGYT
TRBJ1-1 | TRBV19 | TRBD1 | ASSEDRAATEAF
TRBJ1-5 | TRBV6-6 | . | ASRVQGIFNQPQH
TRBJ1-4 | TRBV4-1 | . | ASSQKGAFEEKLF
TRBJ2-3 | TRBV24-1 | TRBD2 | ATSPLTSGGLSSTDTQY
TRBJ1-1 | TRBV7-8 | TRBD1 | ASSLPGQGRPEAF
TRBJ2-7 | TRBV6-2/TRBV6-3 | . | ASSFGQGSYEQY
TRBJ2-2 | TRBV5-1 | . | ASSSPVSQANTGELF
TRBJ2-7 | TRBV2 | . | ASSELYEQY
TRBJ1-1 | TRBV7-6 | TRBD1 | ASSLGTGNTMNTEAF
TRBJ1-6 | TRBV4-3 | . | ASSQTPRGGGSPLH
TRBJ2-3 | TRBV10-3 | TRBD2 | AMSGAGGNTDTQY
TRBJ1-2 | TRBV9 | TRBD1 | ASSATQGAIYGYT